This TCR beta chain was sequenced in a study of T cell responses to AZD1222 COVID-19 vaccine. Per germline, CDR1 MNHEY and CDR2 SVGAGI. The CDR3 totals 14 residues. The V gene lost 5 bases and the J gene lost 8 bases, with 15 bases spanning the gap. Measured with immunoSEQ multiplex PCR; TCRdb has only the in-frame clones, and not every one. The top ten hold approximately 8.7% of the sample, which has 87,000 or so clones, around 89% seen once. This TCR was sampled from an adult in good health. The material was peripheral blood, obtained on day 0 of AZD1222 vaccination. The chain carries TRBV6-5 and TRBJ1-4; D is possibly TRBD1 (5 bases). The DNA of the CDR3 is TGTGCCAGCAGTCCTGGGACTGGTCGCGAAAAACTGTTTTTT. The encoded protein is CASSPGTGREKLFF.